This T cell receptor (beta chain) emerged from a study of cytomegalovirus exposure and HLA in healthy donors. Findings and limits, study-wide: A previous analysis found most TCR beta V segments productive roughly 87% or roughly 30% of the time. Within a later analysis, the majority of CMV-associated TCR beta chains appeared HLA-restricted. The authors confirmed in vitro that a few CMV-associated chains were specific for CMV antigens.

Primers: 60 Vbeta forward and 13 Jbeta reverse. Profiling relied on immunoSEQ multiplex PCR, and the TCRdb table lists in-frame clones only, not all of them. The sample lists some 150,000 clones, more than 65% seen once, with 0.95% to 1.5% in the top ten. With respect to this clone: The antigen is undetermined.

This TCR was recovered from a woman in her forties or fifties in good health and CMV-seronegative. What was sequenced was PBMCs.

As DNA, the CDR3 is TGTGCCTGGAGTGGACTAGCGGGAGTGGGCGGGGAGCTGTTTTTT. Translated: CAWSGLAGVGGELFF. This chain links TRBV30 with TRBJ2-2; 12 bases line up with TRBD2. This CDR3 contains 15 residues. Germline V gene data show CDR1 as GTSNPN and CDR2 as SVGIG (reference sequence). The trim removed 1 base at V and 7 bases at J, leaving 4 bases unmatched. The full variable domain, in which reference TRBV30 and TRBJ2-2 provide the parts outside the CDR3, is SQTIHQWPATLVQPVGSPLSLECTVEGTSNPNLYWYRQAAGRGLQLLFYSVGIGQISSEVPQNLSASRPQDRQFILSSKKLLLSDSGFYLCAWSGLAGVGGELFFGEGSRLTVL.